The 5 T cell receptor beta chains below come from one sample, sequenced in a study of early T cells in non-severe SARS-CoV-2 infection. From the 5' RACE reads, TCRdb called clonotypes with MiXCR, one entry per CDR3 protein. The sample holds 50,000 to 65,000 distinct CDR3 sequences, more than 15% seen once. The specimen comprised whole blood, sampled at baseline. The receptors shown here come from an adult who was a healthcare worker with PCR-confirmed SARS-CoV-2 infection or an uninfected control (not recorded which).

The CDR3 spells CASSLLDEQFF. CDR3 bases: TGTGCCAGCAGCCTCTTGGATGAGCAGTTCTTC. The J gene is TRBJ2-1, the V gene TRBV6-2 or TRBV6-3; D is unresolved. CDR1 and CDR2 from the germline V gene are MNHEY and SVGEGT. The CDR3 covers 11 residues. V was pared by 6 bases and J by 8 bases, with 8 bases between.

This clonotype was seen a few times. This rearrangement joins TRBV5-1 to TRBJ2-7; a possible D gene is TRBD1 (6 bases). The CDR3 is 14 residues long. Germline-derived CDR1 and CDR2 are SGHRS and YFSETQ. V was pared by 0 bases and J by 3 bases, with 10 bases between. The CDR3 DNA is TGCGCCAGCAGCTTGGAACAGGGTTACTACGAGCAGTACTTC. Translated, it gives CASSLEQGYYEQYF.

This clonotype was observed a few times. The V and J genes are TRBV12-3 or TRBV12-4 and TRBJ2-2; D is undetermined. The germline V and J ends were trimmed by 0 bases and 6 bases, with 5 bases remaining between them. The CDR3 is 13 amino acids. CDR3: CASSLAASGELFF. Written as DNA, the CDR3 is TGTGCCAGCAGTTTAGCAGCCTCCGGGGAGCTGTTTTTT.

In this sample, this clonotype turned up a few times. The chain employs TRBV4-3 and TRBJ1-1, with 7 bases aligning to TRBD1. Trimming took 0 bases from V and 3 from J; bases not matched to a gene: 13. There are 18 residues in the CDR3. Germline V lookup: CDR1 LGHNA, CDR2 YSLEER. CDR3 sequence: CASSQDFLGSRGYTEAFF. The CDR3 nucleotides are TGCGCCAGCAGCCAAGATTTTTTGGGATCCAGGGGGTACACTGAAGCTTTCTTT.

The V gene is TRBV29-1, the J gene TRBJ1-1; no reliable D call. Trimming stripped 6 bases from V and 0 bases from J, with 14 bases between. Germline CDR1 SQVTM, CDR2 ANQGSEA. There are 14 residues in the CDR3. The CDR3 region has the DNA TGCAGCGTAAGGACTTGGAGCTTGAACACTGAAGCTTTCTTT. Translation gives CSVRTWSLNTEAFF.